A selection of T cell receptor beta chains follows, all from one sample in a study of shared clonotypes between healthy human individuals. TCRdb's table, derived via immunoSEQ multiplex PCR, lists solely in-frame clones and lacks some. The table lists roughly 2.2 million clones, roughly 93% of them singletons. Sequencing was performed on naive CD4+ T cells from PBMCs. The receptors shown here come from a man in his late teens or twenties in good health. Some clones in this sample may be carry-over from other donors' samples. The CDR3 runs from the conserved cysteine through the conserved F or W. D genes are given only for firm matches. A row's size may be missing; if present it is once, few, many or a size class.

d_gene: TRBD2
abundance: -
j_gene: TRBJ2-1
v_gene: TRBV7-9
CDR3aa: CASSNQGLAGEQFF
CDR3nt: TGTGCCAGCAGCAACCAGGGACTAGCGGGTGAGCAGTTCTTC

d_gene: TRBD2
abundance: -
j_gene: TRBJ2-5
v_gene: TRBV5-1
CDR3aa: CASRRGLAGEETQYF
CDR3nt: TGCGCCAGCAGAAGGGGACTAGCGGGGGAAGAGACCCAGTACTTC

d_gene: -
abundance: -
j_gene: TRBJ1-2
v_gene: TRBV7-9
CDR3aa: CASSLVETGWGYTF
CDR3nt: TGTGCCAGCAGCTTAGTAGAGACAGGATGGGGCTACACCTTC

d_gene: -
abundance: -
j_gene: TRBJ1-2
v_gene: TRBV5-6
CDR3aa: CASSPPGGNYGYTF
CDR3nt: TGTGCCAGCAGCCCCCCCGGGGGGAACTATGGCTACACCTTC

d_gene: -
abundance: -
j_gene: TRBJ2-1
v_gene: TRBV6-5
CDR3aa: CASSGGRAYEQFF
CDR3nt: TGTGCCAGCAGTGGCGGTAGGGCCTATGAGCAGTTCTTC

d_gene: -
abundance: -
j_gene: TRBJ1-2
v_gene: TRBV2
CDR3aa: CASSERTSAYGYTF
CDR3nt: TGTGCCAGCAGTGAGAGGACGAGCGCCTATGGCTACACCTTC

d_gene: TRBD1
abundance: -
j_gene: TRBJ2-4
v_gene: TRBV6-5
CDR3aa: CASSWTGLDKNIQYF
CDR3nt: TGTGCCAGCAGTTGGACAGGATTGGACAAAAACATTCAGTACTTC

d_gene: -
abundance: -
j_gene: TRBJ1-1
v_gene: TRBV15
CDR3aa: CATSRSRDRPEAFF
CDR3nt: TGTGCCACCAGCAGAAGCCGGGACCGCCCGGAGGCTTTCTTT

d_gene: -
abundance: once
j_gene: TRBJ2-5
v_gene: TRBV9
CDR3aa: CASSVDPQETQYF
CDR3nt: TGTGCCAGCAGCGTAGATCCACAAGAGACCCAGTACTTC

d_gene: TRBD1
abundance: -
j_gene: TRBJ1-2
v_gene: TRBV6-1
CDR3aa: CASRGQGNYYGYTF
CDR3nt: TGTGCCAGCAGGGGACAGGGGAACTACTATGGCTACACCTTC

d_gene: -
abundance: -
j_gene: TRBJ2-1
v_gene: TRBV5-1
CDR3aa: CASTSMGGDHNEQFF
CDR3nt: TGCGCCAGCACCTCTATGGGCGGCGATCACAATGAGCAGTTCTTC

d_gene: -
abundance: -
j_gene: TRBJ1-2
v_gene: TRBV7-9
CDR3aa: CASSYPGGYGYTF
CDR3nt: TGTGCCAGCAGCTACCCCGGGGGCTATGGCTACACCTTC

d_gene: TRBD1
abundance: -
j_gene: TRBJ1-1
v_gene: TRBV5-1
CDR3aa: CASSLVGQGRVTEAFF
CDR3nt: TGCGCCAGCAGCTTGGTCGGACAGGGACGTGTCACTGAAGCTTTCTTT

d_gene: -
abundance: -
j_gene: TRBJ2-5
v_gene: TRBV7-2
CDR3aa: CASTGGREETQYF
CDR3nt: TGTGCCAGCACGGGTGGCAGGGAGGAGACCCAGTACTTC

d_gene: TRBD1
abundance: -
j_gene: TRBJ2-7
v_gene: TRBV28
CDR3aa: CASRAGQGYEQYF
CDR3nt: TGTGCCAGCAGAGCTGGACAGGGGTACGAGCAGTACTTC

d_gene: TRBD2
abundance: few
j_gene: TRBJ2-7
v_gene: TRBV29-1
CDR3aa: CSVAPAAGGFDEQYF
CDR3nt: TGCAGCGTTGCCCCCGCAGCGGGAGGTTTCGACGAGCAGTACTTC

d_gene: TRBD1
abundance: -
j_gene: TRBJ2-7
v_gene: TRBV5-1
CDR3aa: CASSTSGRGTEQYF
CDR3nt: TGCGCCAGCAGCACTTCGGGCAGGGGGACCGAGCAGTACTTC

d_gene: -
abundance: -
j_gene: TRBJ1-2
v_gene: TRBV4-1
CDR3aa: CASDPLLPLLFDYGYTF
CDR3nt: TGCGCCAGCGACCCTTTGTTACCCCTACTTTTCGACTATGGCTACACCTTC

d_gene: TRBD1
abundance: -
j_gene: TRBJ2-7
v_gene: TRBV11-2
CDR3aa: CASSSGQGANEQYF
CDR3nt: TGTGCCAGCAGCTCGGGACAGGGGGCGAATGAGCAGTACTTC

d_gene: -
abundance: -
j_gene: TRBJ1-1
v_gene: TRBV7-3
CDR3aa: CASSLTGTPNTEAFF
CDR3nt: TGTGCCAGCAGCTTAACAGGGACACCAAACACTGAAGCTTTCTTT

d_gene: -
abundance: -
j_gene: TRBJ2-2
v_gene: TRBV7-7
CDR3aa: CASSLVTGNPGELFF
CDR3nt: TGTGCCAGCAGCTTAGTCACGGGGAACCCCGGGGAGCTGTTTTTT

d_gene: -
abundance: -
j_gene: TRBJ2-2
v_gene: TRBV13
CDR3aa: CASSLNFGGELFF
CDR3nt: TGTGCCAGCAGCCTAAACTTCGGCGGGGAGCTGTTTTTT

d_gene: -
abundance: once
j_gene: TRBJ2-1
v_gene: TRBV5-6
CDR3aa: CASSFDNEQFF
CDR3nt: TGTGCCAGCAGCTTTGATAATGAGCAGTTCTTC

d_gene: TRBD2
abundance: -
j_gene: TRBJ2-3
v_gene: TRBV19
CDR3aa: CASSKRTSGRDTQYF
CDR3nt: TGTGCCAGTAGTAAAAGGACTAGCGGGAGAGATACGCAGTATTTT

d_gene: -
abundance: -
j_gene: TRBJ2-1
v_gene: TRBV28
CDR3aa: CASSLLQNEQFF
CDR3nt: TGTGCCAGCAGTTTATTGCAAAATGAGCAGTTCTTC

d_gene: -
abundance: -
j_gene: TRBJ1-1
v_gene: TRBV9
CDR3aa: CASSVQGTPNGDTEAFF
CDR3nt: TGTGCCAGCAGCGTACAGGGGACTCCGAATGGGGACACTGAAGCTTTCTTT

d_gene: -
abundance: -
j_gene: TRBJ2-7
v_gene: TRBV18
CDR3aa: CASSPQASSYEQYF
CDR3nt: TGTGCCAGCTCCCCGCAGGCCAGCTCCTACGAGCAGTACTTC

d_gene: TRBD2
abundance: -
j_gene: TRBJ2-3
v_gene: TRBV4-3
CDR3aa: CASSQLAGASDTQYF
CDR3nt: TGCGCCAGCAGCCAACTAGCGGGAGCTTCAGATACGCAGTATTTT

d_gene: -
abundance: -
j_gene: TRBJ2-7
v_gene: TRBV11-3
CDR3aa: CASSSRDRSYEQYF
CDR3nt: TGTGCCAGCAGCTCGCGGGACCGATCCTACGAGCAGTACTTC

d_gene: TRBD1
abundance: -
j_gene: TRBJ2-3
v_gene: TRBV6-5
CDR3aa: CASSSGQGRLTDTQYF
CDR3nt: TGTGCCAGCAGTTCCGGACAGGGCCGACTCACAGATACGCAGTATTTT

d_gene: TRBD1
abundance: -
j_gene: TRBJ1-2
v_gene: TRBV19
CDR3aa: CASSKKGATNYGYTF
CDR3nt: TGTGCCAGTAGTAAGAAGGGGGCGACTAACTATGGCTACACCTTC

d_gene: TRBD2
abundance: -
j_gene: TRBJ2-3
v_gene: TRBV6-5
CDR3aa: CASSYLAGGSDTQYF
CDR3nt: TGTGCCAGCAGTTATTTGGCGGGAGGCTCAGATACGCAGTATTTT

d_gene: -
abundance: -
j_gene: TRBJ2-3
v_gene: TRBV9
CDR3aa: CASSPRESTDTQYF
CDR3nt: TGTGCCAGCAGCCCTCGGGAGTCTACAGATACGCAGTATTTT

d_gene: -
abundance: -
j_gene: TRBJ2-2
v_gene: TRBV6-5
CDR3aa: CASNGRAFGGELFF
CDR3nt: TGTGCCAGCAACGGCAGGGCATTTGGCGGGGAGCTGTTTTTT

d_gene: -
abundance: -
j_gene: TRBJ2-5
v_gene: TRBV4-1
CDR3aa: CASSQSVYLVSETQYF
CDR3nt: TGCGCCAGCAGCCAAAGCGTTTATCTCGTGTCGGAGACCCAGTACTTC

d_gene: -
abundance: -
j_gene: TRBJ2-3
v_gene: TRBV7-3
CDR3aa: CASSLTGLTDTQYF
CDR3nt: TGTGCCAGCAGCTTAACGGGGTTGACAGATACGCAGTATTTT

d_gene: TRBD2
abundance: -
j_gene: TRBJ2-3
v_gene: TRBV5-1
CDR3aa: CASSLALAGITDTQYF
CDR3nt: TGCGCCAGCAGCTTGGCGCTAGCGGGGATCACAGATACGCAGTATTTT

d_gene: -
abundance: -
j_gene: TRBJ1-1
v_gene: TRBV6-5
CDR3aa: CASNGRGQERAAFF
CDR3nt: TGTGCCAGCAACGGCCGGGGGCAGGAAAGAGCAGCTTTCTTT

d_gene: -
abundance: -
j_gene: TRBJ1-6
v_gene: TRBV30
CDR3aa: CAWMRYSSYNSPLHF
CDR3nt: TGTGCCTGGATGCGCTATAGCTCCTATAATTCACCCCTCCACTTT

d_gene: TRBD2
abundance: -
j_gene: TRBJ2-3
v_gene: TRBV2
CDR3aa: CASSAGVGTDTQYF
CDR3nt: TGTGCCAGCAGCGCGGGAGTCGGCACAGATACGCAGTATTTT

d_gene: -
abundance: -
j_gene: TRBJ1-1
v_gene: TRBV25-1
CDR3aa: CASSDFSAEAFF
CDR3nt: TGTGCCAGCAGTGACTTCTCGGCTGAAGCTTTCTTT

d_gene: TRBD1
abundance: -
j_gene: TRBJ2-7
v_gene: TRBV5-1
CDR3aa: CATGQGRGEQYF
CDR3nt: TGCGCCACCGGACAGGGGCGAGGCGAGCAGTACTTC

d_gene: -
abundance: -
j_gene: TRBJ2-2
v_gene: TRBV5-1
CDR3aa: CASSQRDPHTGELFF
CDR3nt: TGCGCCAGCAGTCAGAGGGACCCTCACACCGGGGAGCTGTTTTTT

d_gene: TRBD2
abundance: -
j_gene: TRBJ2-1
v_gene: TRBV19
CDR3aa: CASTPRASGNEQFF
CDR3nt: TGTGCCAGTACCCCGAGGGCTAGCGGCAATGAGCAGTTCTTC

d_gene: -
abundance: -
j_gene: TRBJ1-5
v_gene: TRBV21-1
CDR3aa: CASPGDRDREYQPQHF
CDR3nt: TGTGCCAGCCCCGGGGACCGGGACAGGGAATATCAGCCCCAGCATTTT

d_gene: TRBD1
abundance: -
j_gene: TRBJ2-3
v_gene: TRBV11-3
CDR3aa: CASSHGQGHKDTQYF
CDR3nt: TGTGCCAGCAGCCATGGACAGGGACATAAAGATACGCAGTATTTT

d_gene: TRBD2
abundance: -
j_gene: TRBJ2-2
v_gene: TRBV4-2
CDR3aa: CASSQVAGNTGELFF
CDR3nt: TGTGCCAGCAGCCAAGTAGCGGGAAACACCGGGGAGCTGTTTTTT

d_gene: TRBD2
abundance: -
j_gene: TRBJ2-3
v_gene: TRBV19
CDR3aa: CASSSSLAGGGDTQYF
CDR3nt: TGTGCCAGTAGTTCCTCACTAGCGGGAGGTGGAGATACGCAGTATTTT